This record covers a single TCR beta chain. The sample originates from a study of blood T cell repertoires in COVID-19. As for the study in general: PBMCs, B-cell-depleted T cells, or T cells were the source of the cDNA or gDNA that made up the material.

As handled by the study authors: Amplification of reference gene primers was used by the study to estimate nucleated cell counts. Generated by immunoSEQ multiplex PCR, the TCRdb table keeps only in-frame clones and is missing some. V and J calls plus clone size are reproduced from that table; the DNA served to infer D and trimming. Of about 220,000 clones in the sample, about 90% were seen once. This receptor was identified in a man aged 40-50 years with active or convalescent COVID-19. The specimen was peripheral blood.

In nucleotides, the CDR3 is TGTGCCAGCAGCCATACCTTACAGGGGGCGCATGGCTACACCTTC. Translation gives CASSHTLQGAHGYTF. This chain connects TRBV28 to TRBJ1-2; the match to TRBD1 covers 9 bases. The CDR3 consists of 15 residues. The J segment lost 6 bases and the V segment lost 6 bases, leaving 11 bases of the junction unmatched. Germline CDR1 is MDHEN and CDR2 is SYDVKM.